The 26 T cell receptor beta chains below come from one sample, sequenced in a study of CD8 T cells in ankylosing spondylitis. TCRdb independently ran MiXCR on the 5' RACE reads; one entry per CDR3 protein. The data hold 50,000 to 70,000 distinct CDR3 sequences, with 6.2% observed a single time. Sequenced sample: synovial fluid, either unsorted or a sorted T cell fraction (not recorded which). These receptor sequences come from a male donor with ankylosing spondylitis.

This clonotype showed up many times. The germline gene is not matched at one end of the junction; a read error may be the cause. V and J are TRBV7-9 and TRBJ2-7; 10 bases align to TRBD2. Germline values: CDR1 SEHNR, CDR2 FQNEAQ (reference sequence). The CDR3 is 14 amino acids. CDR3 bases: TGTGCCAGCAGCCTAGCGGGAGTCGGGCACGAGCAGTACTTC. This sequence encodes CASSLAGVGHEQYF. The full variable domain, its missing parts supplied by reference TRBV7-9 and TRBJ2-7, is DTGVSQNPRHKITKRGQNVTFRCDPISEHNRLYWYRQTLGQGPEFLTYFQNEAQLEKSRLLSDRFSAERPKGSFSTLEIQRTEQGDSAMYLCASSLAGVGHEQYFGPGTRLTVT.

This clonotype occurred many times. The chain recombines TRBV7-3 with TRBJ2-1, with TRBD1 matching 12 bases. CDR3 size: 17 residues. The ends lost 1 base at V and 8 bases at J; junction bases unmatched: 9. The germline gives CDR1 SGHTA, CDR2 FQGTGA. The CDR3 region is CASSLMGQGASGDEQFF. The DNA of the CDR3 is TGTGCCAGCAGCTTAATGGGACAGGGGGCGTCGGGGGATGAGCAGTTCTTC.

This clonotype has a count of ten or more. The rearrangement joins TRBV5-5 to TRBJ2-7, with a tentative D call TRBD2 (6 bases). Trimming took 6 bases from V and 5 from J, leaving 9 bases between them. CDR3 length: 11 amino acids. The germline gives CDR1 SGHKS, CDR2 YYEKEE (reference sequence). CDR3 sequence: CASTPGDEQYF. The DNA for the CDR3 is TGTGCCAGCACCCCGGGGGACGAGCAGTACTTC.

This clonotype turned up a few times. The chain is built from TRBV2 and TRBJ1-5; D unclear. Per germline, CDR1 SNHLY and CDR2 FYNNEI. This CDR3 comprises 13 residues. V dropped 3 bases and J dropped 3 bases, with 6 bases sitting between them. CDR3 protein: CASSDGHNQPQHF. In nucleotides, the CDR3 is TGTGCCAGCAGTGACGGGCACAATCAGCCCCAGCATTTT.

The V and J genes are TRBV11-3 and TRBJ2-7; tentatively, D is TRBD1 (5 bases). The V end was cut by 3 bases, the J end by 0 bases, with 12 bases between. The germline V gene has CDR1 SGHNT and CDR2 YENEEA. This CDR3 has 15 amino acids. This CDR3 reads CASSFGQGGSYEQYF. DNA of the CDR3: TGTGCCAGCAGCTTCGGGCAGGGTGGCTCCTACGAGCAGTACTTC.

This clonotype has at least ten counts. The chain combines TRBV7-9 with TRBJ2-1; D call uncertain. The CDR3 is 13 residues long. Germline V gene data show CDR1 as SEHNR and CDR2 as FQNEAQ (reference sequence). V dropped 5 bases and J dropped 4 bases, with 9 bases sitting between them. The chain's CDR3 is CASSLEEYNEQFF. The CDR3 DNA is TGTGCCAGCAGCCTAGAGGAATACAATGAGCAGTTCTTC.

This clonotype was seen repeatedly, ten times or more. V is TRBV7-2 and J is TRBJ1-1, with D unclear. Germline V gives CDR1 SGHTA, CDR2 FQGNSA. V was clipped by 3 bases and J by 1 base, with 3 bases between them. The CDR3 is made up of 12 amino acids. As DNA, the CDR3 is TGTGCCAGCAGCTTTTCGAACACTGAAGCTTTCTTT. It specifies CASSFSNTEAFF.

The rearrangement joins TRBV7-3 to TRBJ2-3; D might be TRBD1 (6 bases). V was shortened by 2 bases and J by 6 bases, with 9 bases between the two germline ends. CDR3 length equals 13 residues. Germline V gene sequence: CDR1 SGHTA, CDR2 FQGTGA. The CDR3 bases are TGTGCCAGCAGCTTAGGGGGCATGGATACGCAGTATTTT. As protein: CASSLGGMDTQYF.

This clonotype was seen many times. The chain is built from TRBV5-1 and TRBJ2-1; the D gene is possibly TRBD1 (5 bases). The germline V gene encodes CDR1 SGHRS and CDR2 YFSETQ. CDR3 size: 15 residues. Trimming stripped 8 bases from V and 3 bases from J, with 18 bases between. The CDR3 loop is CASRPGGHLYNEQFF. The CDR3 nucleotides read TGCGCCAGTCGACCGGGCGGACACCTCTACAATGAGCAGTTCTTC.

This clonotype showed up many times. This chain uses TRBV20-1 with TRBJ2-7, with D hard to call. Germline V CDR1 and CDR2: DFQATT, SNEGSKA (reference sequence). The ends were cut back, 3 bases at V and 1 base at J, with 10 bases in the middle. This CDR3 has 13 residues. The CDR3 DNA reads as TGCAGTGCTAGCCCGGATGGGTCCTACGAGCAGTACTTC. It codes for CSASPDGSYEQYF.

This clonotype was counted a few times. The chain has TRBV7-2 and TRBJ2-7; TRBD2 matches at 11 bases. The CDR3 is made up of 14 amino acids. The germline CDR1 and CDR2 sequences are SGHTA and FQGNSA. V shed 3 bases and J 3 bases; nucleotides not matched to a gene: 1. This CDR3 is CASSLTSGIYEQYF. The CDR3 region has the DNA TGTGCCAGCAGCTTGACTAGCGGGATCTACGAGCAGTACTTC.

In this sample, this clonotype turned up many times. This rearrangement joins TRBV29-1 to TRBJ1-1, with D unclear. The CDR3 runs to 13 residues. The germline gives CDR1 SQVTM, CDR2 ANQGSEA. The V gene lost 3 bases and the J gene lost 1 base, with 9 bases spanning the gap. The CDR3 loop reads CSVDEGRNTEAFF. CDR3 in DNA: TGCAGCGTTGACGAGGGCAGGAACACTGAAGCTTTCTTT.

Only a few counts were recorded for this clonotype. The J gene is TRBJ2-1, the V gene TRBV19, with D uncertain. This CDR3 is 14 amino acids long. V lost 3 bases, J lost 4 bases, and 10 bases lay in between. Per germline, CDR1 LNHDA and CDR2 SQIVND (reference sequence). CDR3 DNA sequence: TGTGCCAGTAGTATCCGCGACCCATACAATGAGCAGTTCTTC. This codes for CASSIRDPYNEQFF. The variable domain in full, completed from reference TRBV19 and TRBJ2-1, reads DGGITQSPKYLFRKEGQNVTLSCEQNLNHDAMYWYRQDPGQGLRLIYYSQIVNDFQKGDIAEGYSVSREKKESFPLTVTSAQKNPTAFYLCASSIRDPYNEQFFGPGTRLTVL.

This clonotype was detected ten times or more. The DNA for the CDR3 is TGTGCCAGCAGTCGGGACACTCGAGGCACTGAAGCTTTCTTT. This sequence encodes CASSRDTRGTEAFF. The V call is TRBV12-3 or TRBV12-4, the J call TRBJ1-1; the D gene is possibly TRBD1 (6 bases). The V and J ends lost 5 bases and 4 bases respectively, with 14 bases between them. This CDR3 has 14 amino acids.

This clonotype came up many times. This rearrangement joins TRBV11-1 to TRBJ2-1, with D unresolved. V gave up 2 bases and J gave up 9 bases, with 20 bases separating them. Germline-derived CDR1 and CDR2 are SGHAT and FQDESV (reference sequence). The CDR3 contains 16 residues. The CDR3 nucleotides are TGTGCCAGCAGCTTACAAGGCTCATCTTCAGGTGGTGAGCAGTTCTTC. Protein: CASSLQGSSSGGEQFF.

This clonotype was counted only a few times. V usage is TRBV15 and J usage is TRBJ2-1; 8 positions agree with TRBD2. The CDR3 loop spans 16 amino acids. Trimming cost V 0 bases and J 9 bases; bases outside gene matches: 10. Germline V gene sequence: CDR1 LNHNV, CDR2 YYDKDF (reference sequence). In nucleotides, the CDR3 is TGTGCCACCAGCAGAGATTACGGGAGGGCCCTTTCTGAGCAGTTCTTC. This sequence encodes CATSRDYGRALSEQFF.

Ten or more counts support this clonotype. The rearrangement joins TRBV4-1 to TRBJ2-7; D is perhaps TRBD1 (5 bases). The CDR3 has 14 amino acids. Germline-derived CDR1 and CDR2 are MGHRA and YSYEKL. V was pared by 1 base and J by 3 bases, with 10 bases between. In DNA form, the CDR3 reads TGCGCCAGCAGCCAAGGAAGGGGCAACTACGAGCAGTACTTC. Its protein product is CASSQGRGNYEQYF.

The table lists this clonotype with many counts. This chain connects TRBV6-5 to TRBJ2-2, with D maybe TRBD1 (6 bases). Germline V lookup: CDR1 MNHEY, CDR2 SVGAGI. CDR3 length: 11 residues. Trimming removed 7 bases from V and 6 bases from J, with 6 bases in between. The CDR3 coding sequence is TGTGCCAGCACAGGGGCCGGGGAGCTGTTTTTT. Its protein product is CASTGAGELFF.

This clonotype was counted between two and nine times. The CDR3 DNA sequence: TGTGCCAGCAGATCCATTAGCGGGAGGTCAGGCAAGCAGTACTTC. It encodes CASRSISGRSGKQYF. This chain connects TRBV12-3 or TRBV12-4 to TRBJ2-7; 10 nucleotides agree with TRBD2. This CDR3 comprises 15 residues. V lost 6 bases, J lost 8 bases, and 13 bases stayed unmatched.

The chain employs TRBV5-1 and TRBJ2-7; a possible D gene is TRBD2 (5 bases). Trimming left V 3 bases short and J 2 bases short, with 9 bases between. Germline-derived CDR1 and CDR2 are SGHRS and YFSETQ. This CDR3 region has 13 residues. In DNA, the CDR3 is TGCGCCAGCAGCTCGGGGAAGACCTACGAGCAGTACTTC. Residues: CASSSGKTYEQYF. The full variable domain, its missing parts supplied by reference TRBV5-1 and TRBJ2-7, is KAGVTQTPRYLIKTRGQQVTLSCSPISGHRSVSWYQQTPGQGLQFLFEYFSETQRNKGNFPGRFSGRQFSNSRSEMNVSTLELGDSALYLCASSSGKTYEQYFGPGTRLTVT.

This clonotype ranks as medium-sized. The rearrangement uses TRBV30 and TRBJ2-7; 9 positions agree with TRBD1. The V segment lost 0 bases and the J segment 0 bases; nucleotides outside the gene matches: 3. The CDR3 consists of 15 residues. CDR1 and CDR2 from the germline V gene are GTSNPN and SVGIG (reference sequence). The CDR3 DNA reads TGTGCCTGGAGTGTTGGGACAGGGATCTCCTACGAGCAGTACTTC. This codes for CAWSVGTGISYEQYF.

This clonotype turned up a few times. The rearrangement joins TRBV6-5 to TRBJ2-5; D is unresolved. Deletions cut 0 bases from V and 1 base from J, with 6 bases between. The CDR3 is 14 residues long. Per the germline V gene, CDR1 is MNHEY and CDR2 is SVGAGI. CDR3 in DNA: TGTGCCAGCAGTTACTCGGCCGTCCAAGAGACCCAGTACTTC. As protein: CASSYSAVQETQYF.

Concerning this clonotype: This may arise from a read error, as a much more abundant clone is one base away. The chain is built from TRBV28 and TRBJ2-7; D may correspond to TRBD1 or TRBD2 (5 bases each). Germline V lookup: CDR1 MDHEN, CDR2 SYDVKM. This CDR3 spans 15 amino acids. The CDR3, as DNA: TGTGCCAGCAGCCAAAGCCTCATCCTTCAAGGGGAGCAGCACTTC. This translates into CASSQSLILQGEQHF.

This clonotype was found many times. This sequence joins TRBV29-1 and TRBJ1-5; D uncertain. Between the trimmed V and J ends, which lost 4 bases and 5 bases, there was a span of 15 bases. Germline CDR1 is SQVTM and CDR2 is ANQGSEA. The CDR3 loop spans 14 amino acids. CDR3 sequence: CSVVLFGNDQPQHF. The CDR3 nucleotides read TGCAGCGTTGTCCTCTTTGGGAATGATCAGCCCCAGCATTTT.

This clonotype was counted a few times. This chain links TRBV2 with TRBJ2-4; 7 bases agree with TRBD1. The CDR3 has 14 residues. Germline CDR1 SNHLY, CDR2 FYNNEI. The V and J ends lost 4 bases and 11 bases, in that order; junction bases with no gene match: 11. This CDR3 reads CASSGEGGRWVQYF. The CDR3 region has the DNA TGTGCCAGCAGTGGGGAAGGGGGCCGTTGGGTTCAGTACTTC. The full variable domain, with the rest looked up from reference TRBV2 and TRBJ2-4, is EPEVTQTPSHQVTQMGQEVILRCVPISNHLYFYWYRQILGQKVEFLVSFYNNEISEKSEIFDDQFSVERPDGSNFTLKIRSTKLEDSAMYFCASSGEGGRWVQYFGAGTRLSVL.

This clonotype has only a few counts. A much larger clone sits a single nucleotide away, making a read error possible. The CDR3 end shows no conserved phenylalanine or tryptophan, and so a read error is likely. The CDR3 loop is CASSSTGPKDEKLFS. The CDR3 DNA follows: TGTGCCAGCTCTTCCACAGGCCCCAAGGATGAAAAACTGTTTTCT. The rearrangement joins TRBV18 to TRBJ1-4; TRBD1 is a possible D gene (5 bases). Germline CDR1 KGHSH, CDR2 LQKENI. Trimming left V 6 bases short and J 6 bases short, with 17 bases between. This CDR3 comprises 15 residues.